What follows are 32 T cell receptor beta chains derived from one specimen sequenced in a study of blood T cell repertoires in COVID-19. The table came from immunoSEQ multiplex PCR; TCRdb's copy has only in-frame clones and leaves some out. The sample holds 150,000 to 180,000 clones, around 84% seen once. The sample consisted of peripheral blood. The receptors were sampled from a woman aged 55-69 years with COVID-19, enrolled during active disease.

The V gene is TRBV4-1, the J gene TRBJ1-1, with 9 bases identical to TRBD1. The CDR3 is made up of 15 amino acids. Germline CDR1 MGHRA, CDR2 YSYEKL. The J segment lost 3 bases and the V segment lost 4 bases, leaving 6 bases of the junction unmatched. The CDR3 sequence is CASSLRQGGDTEAFF. In DNA form, the CDR3 reads TGCGCCAGCAGCCTTCGACAGGGGGGGGACACTGAAGCTTTCTTT.

J is TRBJ2-7 and V is TRBV27; 8 nucleotides agree with TRBD1. The CDR3 consists of 15 residues. Germline assignment: CDR1 MNHEY and CDR2 SMNVEV (reference sequence). Trimming cost V 5 bases and J 3 bases; bases outside gene matches: 9. In nucleotides, the CDR3 is TGTGCCAGCAGTCCCCCCGGGACAGGCCGCTACGAGCAGTACTTC. This sequence encodes CASSPPGTGRYEQYF.

This chain connects TRBV5-1 to TRBJ1-5, with D perhaps TRBD1 (5 bases). The CDR3 runs to 16 residues. V lost 0 bases, J lost 7 bases, and 17 bases lay in between. Looked up from germline, CDR1 is SGHRS and CDR2 is YFSETQ. CDR3 coding DNA: TGCGCCAGCAGCTTGGCCGGAACGGATCAGGGCCAGCCCCAGCATTTT. Its translation: CASSLAGTDQGQPQHF.

The V and J genes are TRBV19 and TRBJ1-4; 7 bases match TRBD1. CDR1 LNHDA and CDR2 SQIVND come from the germline V gene (reference sequence). The CDR3 consists of 15 residues. V shed 5 bases and J 5 bases; nucleotides not matched to a gene: 8. This CDR3 reads CASSLRQGPNEKLFF. The CDR3 DNA reads as TGTGCCAGTAGTCTCAGACAGGGACCAAATGAAAAACTGTTTTTT.

V is TRBV5-4 and J is TRBJ2-3; TRBD2 agrees at 10 bases. Germline-derived CDR1 and CDR2 are SGHNT and YYREEE (reference sequence). The CDR3 length is 16 residues. V trimming: 3 bases; J trimming: 1 base; junction bases outside the gene matches: 5. The CDR3 DNA follows: TGTGCCAGCAGCTGGAAGCTAGCGGGGGGCACAGATACGCAGTATTTT. Amino acid sequence: CASSWKLAGGTDTQYF.

V and J are TRBV3-1 (or the pseudogene TRBV3-2) and TRBJ1-3; D gene ambiguous. The ends were cut back, 4 bases at V and 0 bases at J, with 10 bases in the middle. Germline-derived CDR1 and CDR2 are LGHDT and YNNKEL (reference sequence). The CDR3 length is 15 residues. CDR3 sequence reads: CASSPPPGSGNTIYF. CDR3 nucleotides: TGTGCCAGCAGCCCTCCCCCGGGCTCTGGAAACACCATATATTTT.

This clone was counted between two and nine times. This chain connects TRBV3-1 (or the pseudogene TRBV3-2) to TRBJ2-1; TRBD2 matches at 8 bases. Germline-derived CDR1 and CDR2 are LGHDT and YNNKEL (reference sequence). The V gene end was trimmed by 1 base and the J gene end by 7 bases; junction bases not matched to a gene: 3. The CDR3 runs 14 residues. The DNA for the CDR3 is TGTGCCAGCAGCCAAGGCGGGAGGAGGAATGAGCAGTTCTTC. It specifies CASSQGGRRNEQFF.

The V and J genes are TRBV7-9 and TRBJ1-2; the match to TRBD1 covers 10 bases. This CDR3 comprises 17 residues. After removal of 0 bases from V and 8 bases from J, the junction contained 12 bases not matched to a gene. Germline V gives CDR1 SEHNR, CDR2 FQNEAQ (reference sequence). The CDR3 coding sequence is TGTGCCAGCAGCTTAGCCGGGACAGGGGACCTAGTGGGGGGCTACACCTTC. It specifies CASSLAGTGDLVGGYTF.

The CDR3 sequence: CASSPSDRVRNGGAFF. The CDR3 DNA reads TGTGCCAGCAGCCCCTCGGACAGGGTGAGGAATGGAGGAGCTTTCTTT. The V and J genes are TRBV3-1 (or the pseudogene TRBV3-2) and TRBJ1-1; 8 bases agree with TRBD1. The CDR3 totals 16 residues. CDR1 and CDR2 from the germline V gene are LGHDT and YNNKEL (reference sequence). The V segment lost 4 bases and the J segment 10 bases; nucleotides outside the gene matches: 17.

The chain combines TRBV3-1 (or the pseudogene TRBV3-2) with TRBJ1-2, with D perhaps matching TRBD1 (6 bases). The V gene lost 4 bases and the J gene lost 2 bases, with 14 bases spanning the gap. Per germline, CDR1 LGHDT and CDR2 YNNKEL (reference sequence). This CDR3 region has 15 residues. CDR3 protein: CASSPYREGNYGYTF. The CDR3 nucleotides are TGTGCCAGCAGCCCATACAGGGAGGGCAACTATGGCTACACCTTC.

The V gene is TRBV6-5, the J gene TRBJ1-6; D unclear. V lost 7 bases to trimming and J lost 8 bases, with 12 bases between them. This CDR3 region has 13 residues. Germline CDR1 is MNHEY and CDR2 is SVGAGI. Here the CDR3 reads CASIVGGDSPLHF. CDR3 nucleotides: TGTGCCAGCATAGTGGGCGGGGATTCACCCCTCCACTTT.

In its sample, this clone was seen many times. The rearrangement joins TRBV19 to TRBJ2-4; tentatively, D is TRBD2 (5 bases). This CDR3 has 14 amino acids. Germline lookup yields CDR1 LNHDA and CDR2 SQIVND (reference sequence). The V and J ends lost 10 bases and 3 bases respectively, with 16 bases between them. The CDR3 DNA reads as TGTGCCACGAAAGAGGACGAGGGCAAAAACATTCAGTACTTC. Protein product: CATKEDEGKNIQYF.

The genes are TRBV2 and TRBJ1-1; 8 nucleotides match TRBD1. CDR1 is SNHLY, CDR2 FYNNEI, per germline. The CDR3 sequence is 14 residues long. Trimming took 5 bases from V and 9 from J; bases not matched to a gene: 11. The CDR3 region is CASSIPGQATKAFF. CDR3 nucleotide sequence: TGTGCCAGCAGTATACCGGGACAGGCTACGAAAGCTTTCTTT.

The V and J genes are TRBV5-1 and TRBJ2-2; a weak D match, TRBD2 (5 bases). Germline assignment: CDR1 SGHRS and CDR2 YFSETQ. The CDR3 covers 15 residues. The V end was cut by 3 bases, the J end by 5 bases, with 14 bases between. The CDR3 here is CASSYTSSVTGELFF. In nucleotides, the CDR3 is TGCGCCAGCAGCTACACTAGTAGTGTAACCGGGGAGCTGTTTTTT.

The chain couples TRBV19 to TRBJ1-4; 7 nucleotides line up with TRBD1. CDR3 length equals 14 residues. In germline, CDR1 is LNHDA, CDR2 SQIVND (reference sequence). J lost 0 bases, V lost 6 bases, and 1 base had no gene match. CDR3 loop: CASRTGPTNEKLFF. In nucleotides, the CDR3 is TGTGCCAGTAGGACAGGGCCAACTAATGAAAAACTGTTTTTT.

The genes are TRBV6-4 and TRBJ2-7; 9 bases fit TRBD1. Germline loops: CDR1 MRHNA, CDR2 SNTAGT. Trimming at V came to 5 bases and at J to 5 bases, leaving 10 bases not matched to a gene. The CDR3 extends over 15 amino acids. CDR3 amino acids: CASSLEGQGSHEQYV. In DNA, the CDR3 is TGTGCCAGCAGTTTAGAGGGACAGGGTTCCCACGAGCAGTACGTC.

The rearrangement joins TRBV10-3 to TRBJ2-3; D is undetermined. V was clipped by 4 bases and J by 3 bases, with 2 bases between them. Per the germline V gene, CDR1 is ENHRY and CDR2 is SYGVKD. The CDR3 is 11 amino acids. CDR3 DNA sequence: TGTGCCATCAGTGCGACAGATACGCAGTATTTT. Amino acids: CAISATDTQYF.

V gene TRBV18 combines with J gene TRBJ1-2; TRBD1 might be the D (6 bases). Germline CDR1 and CDR2: KGHSH and LQKENI. The V end was cut by 5 bases, the J end by 4 bases, with 17 bases between. This CDR3 contains 15 residues. The CDR3, as DNA: TGTGCCAGCTCAAAACAGGGAGTTCACCTCTATGGCTACACCTTC. Protein: CASSKQGVHLYGYTF.

The V gene is TRBV5-1, the J gene TRBJ1-4, with TRBD1 identical over 8 bases. Germline loops: CDR1 SGHRS, CDR2 YFSETQ. There are 16 residues in the CDR3. V was pared by 5 bases and J by 6 bases, with 12 bases of the junction left unmatched. The CDR3 loop reads CASRPTGGGRDEKLFF. CDR3 sequence (DNA): TGCGCCAGCAGACCCACAGGGGGTGGCAGAGATGAAAAACTGTTTTTT.

This clone occurred a few times. The rearrangement joins TRBV3-1 (or the pseudogene TRBV3-2) to TRBJ2-7, with a tentative D call TRBD1 (5 bases). V was trimmed by 4 bases and J by 8 bases, leaving 18 bases between them. The CDR3 covers 14 residues. The germline V gene has CDR1 LGHDT and CDR2 YNNKEL (reference sequence). CDR3 loop: CASSLGDLELKQYF. In nucleotides, the CDR3 is TGTGCCAGCAGCCTAGGGGATTTGGAACTGAAGCAGTACTTC.

V gene TRBV19 combines with J gene TRBJ2-1, with D possibly TRBD2 on 6 matching bases. Germline-derived CDR1 and CDR2 are LNHDA and SQIVND (reference sequence). This CDR3 region has 14 residues. V was clipped by 6 bases and J by 5 bases, with 14 bases between them. The chain's CDR3 is CASRAAGIDNEQFF. Here the CDR3 DNA reads TGTGCCAGTAGAGCAGCGGGCATTGACAATGAGCAGTTCTTC.

This clone was recorded at least ten times. The CDR3 loop reads CASSPGRGPTAEQYF. The CDR3 DNA follows: TGTGCCAGCAGCCCGGGGCGGGGACCGACGGCCGAGCAGTACTTC. The chain is built from TRBV11-3 and TRBJ2-7, with D perhaps TRBD2 (6 bases). Germline assignment: CDR1 SGHNT and CDR2 YENEEA. The ends were cut back, 5 bases at V and 6 bases at J, with 20 bases in the middle. The CDR3 is made up of 15 amino acids. The variable domain in full, completed from reference TRBV11-3 and TRBJ2-7, reads EAGVVQSPRYKIIEKKQPVAFWCNPISGHNTLYWYLQNLGQGPELLIRYENEEAVDDSQLPKDRFSAERLKGVDSTLKIQPAELGDSAVYLCASSPGRGPTAEQYFGPGTRLTVT.

The CDR3 reads CASSRTTGGAGNTIYF. CDR3 DNA: TGTGCCAGCTCAAGAACCACAGGGGGAGCTGGAAACACCATATATTTT. V usage is TRBV18 and J usage is TRBJ1-3; the match to TRBD1 covers 8 bases. The germline CDR1 and CDR2 sequences are KGHSH and LQKENI. V lost 5 bases and J lost 2; bases outside the gene matches: 8. CDR3 size: 16 residues.

The chain employs TRBV18 and TRBJ1-4, with 7 bases that match TRBD1. Germline CDR1 KGHSH, CDR2 LQKENI. CDR3 length: 16 residues. V shed 3 bases, J shed 6 bases, and the junction held 10 bases outside the gene matches. The CDR3 sequence: CASSPYQTGLDEKLFF. CDR3 nucleotides: TGTGCCAGCTCACCGTATCAGACAGGGCTGGATGAAAAACTGTTTTTT. The full variable domain, its missing parts supplied by reference TRBV18 and TRBJ1-4, is NAGVMQNPRHLVRRRGQEARLRCSPMKGHSHVYWYRQLPEEGLKFMVYLQKENIIDESGMPKERFSAEFPKEGPSILRIQQVVRGDSAAYFCASSPYQTGLDEKLFFGSGTQLSVL.

The V gene is TRBV5-8, the J gene TRBJ1-5, with D perhaps TRBD1 (5 bases). The CDR3 has 16 residues. V lost 2 bases and J 3 bases, leaving 15 bases between the germline ends. Per germline, CDR1 SGHTS and CDR2 YDEGEE. The CDR3 here is CASSLGTTGINQPQHF. DNA for the CDR3: TGTGCCAGCAGCTTAGGGACTACTGGCATCAATCAGCCCCAGCATTTT.

This chain joins TRBV10-3 and TRBJ1-5; no firm D call. CDR1 is ENHRY and CDR2 is SYGVKD in the germline V gene. This CDR3 comprises 12 residues. V lost 2 bases and J lost 4, with 3 bases in between. In DNA, the CDR3 is TGTGCCATCAGTGAGCAGAATCAGCCCCAGCATTTT. Amino acid sequence: CAISEQNQPQHF.

As concerns this clone: A junction boundary mismatches the germline segment, possibly from a read error. The gene calls are TRBV9 and TRBJ2-1; 8 bases line up with TRBD1. The CDR3 runs 15 residues. Germline CDR1 and CDR2: SGDLS and YYNGEE. The CDR3: CASSVAGGSHNEQFF. The DNA of the CDR3 is TGTGCCAGCAGCGTAGCAGGGGGCTCCCACAATGAGCAGTTCTTC.

This sequence joins TRBV6-2 or TRBV6-3 and TRBJ2-5; 7 nucleotides agree with TRBD1. The germline gives CDR1 MNHEY, CDR2 SVGEGT. V was clipped by 5 bases and J by 5 bases; unmatched bases: 8. The CDR3 has 14 amino acids. CDR3 in amino acids: CASSKQGRGETQYF. Written as DNA, the CDR3 is TGTGCCAGCAGTAAACAGGGGAGAGGGGAGACCCAGTACTTC.

This clone was detected once. This rearrangement joins TRBV5-4 to TRBJ1-5, with TRBD1 identical over 9 bases. Germline V gene data show CDR1 as SGHNT and CDR2 as YYREEE (reference sequence). Trimming removed 4 bases from V and 4 bases from J; junction bases left unmatched: 6. The CDR3 sequence is 15 residues long. The DNA of the CDR3 is TGTGCCAGCAGCGTCGGGACAGGGCTTAATCAGCCCCAGCATTTT. Protein: CASSVGTGLNQPQHF.

This sequence joins TRBV19 and TRBJ2-3, with TRBD2 identical over 7 bases. The junction had 8 bases not matched to a gene; V was cut back by 5 bases and J by 0 bases. The CDR3 length is 16 residues. The germline gives CDR1 LNHDA, CDR2 SQIVND (reference sequence). CDR3 sequence reads: CASSVPGGGSTDTQYF. CDR3 bases: TGTGCCAGTAGTGTACCAGGCGGGGGTAGCACAGATACGCAGTATTTT. The full variable domain, rest sourced from reference TRBV19 and TRBJ2-3, is DGGITQSPKYLFRKEGQNVTLSCEQNLNHDAMYWYRQDPGQGLRLIYYSQIVNDFQKGDIAEGYSVSREKKESFPLTVTSAQKNPTAFYLCASSVPGGGSTDTQYFGPGTRLTVL.

V and J are TRBV14 and TRBJ2-5, with a possible D match to TRBD2 (6 bases). Germline V gene lookup returns CDR1 SGHDN and CDR2 FVKESK. V was pared by 4 bases and J by 5 bases, with 20 bases between. The CDR3 length is 16 residues. CDR3 sequence (DNA): TGTGCCAGCAGCCTCCTACTAGGAGGCCGGGGGGAGACCCAGTACTTC. Residues: CASSLLLGGRGETQYF.

The chain couples TRBV15 to TRBJ2-3, with a possible D match to TRBD2 (5 bases). Trimming left V 8 bases short and J 2 bases short, with 11 bases between. CDR3 length: 13 residues. Germline CDR1 LNHNV, CDR2 YYDKDF (reference sequence). CDR3 DNA sequence: TGTGCCACCTGTTTGGACTTCACAGATACGCAGTATTTT. Protein: CATCLDFTDTQYF.